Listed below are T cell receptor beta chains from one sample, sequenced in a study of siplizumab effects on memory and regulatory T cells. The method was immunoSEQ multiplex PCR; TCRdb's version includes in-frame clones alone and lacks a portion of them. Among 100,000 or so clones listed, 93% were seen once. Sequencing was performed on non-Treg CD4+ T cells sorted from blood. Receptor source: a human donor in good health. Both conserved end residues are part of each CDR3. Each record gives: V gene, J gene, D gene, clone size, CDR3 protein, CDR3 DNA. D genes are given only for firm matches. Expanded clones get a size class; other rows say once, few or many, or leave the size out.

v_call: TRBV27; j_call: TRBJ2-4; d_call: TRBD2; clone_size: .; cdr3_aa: CASSSGTGGPIQYF; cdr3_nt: TGTGCCAGCAGTTCGGGGACGGGGGGGCCCATTCAGTACTTC
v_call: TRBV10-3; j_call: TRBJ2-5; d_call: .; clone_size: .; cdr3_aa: CAISDRVKQETQYF; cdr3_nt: TGTGCCATCAGTGACAGGGTAAAGCAAGAGACCCAGTACTTC
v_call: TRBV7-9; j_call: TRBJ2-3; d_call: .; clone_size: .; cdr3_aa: CASSLKAGRTADTQYF; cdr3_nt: TGTGCCAGCAGCTTAAAGGCGGGGAGAACTGCGGATACGCAGTATTTT
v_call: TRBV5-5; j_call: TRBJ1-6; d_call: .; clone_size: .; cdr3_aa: CASSLVLGFQANSPLHF; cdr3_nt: TGTGCCAGCAGCTTGGTATTAGGTTTTCAGGCTAATTCACCCCTCCACTTT
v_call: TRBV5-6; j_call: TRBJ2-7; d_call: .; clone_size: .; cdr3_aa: CASSRPYEQYF; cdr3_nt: TGTGCCAGCAGCCGACCCTACGAGCAGTACTTC
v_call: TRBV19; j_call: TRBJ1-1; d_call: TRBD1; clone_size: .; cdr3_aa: CASSEMGQWNTEAFF; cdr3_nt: TGTGCCAGTAGTGAAATGGGACAGTGGAACACTGAAGCTTTCTTT
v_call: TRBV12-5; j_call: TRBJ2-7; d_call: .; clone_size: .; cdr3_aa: CASGFSYEQYF; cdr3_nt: TGTGCTAGTGGTTTCTCGTACGAGCAGTACTTC
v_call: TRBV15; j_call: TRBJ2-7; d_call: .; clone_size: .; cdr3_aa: CATSREEMTEQYF; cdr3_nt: TGTGCCACCAGCAGAGAGGAAATGACCGAGCAGTACTTC
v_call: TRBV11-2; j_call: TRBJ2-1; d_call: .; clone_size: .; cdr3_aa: CASSLGLEFSYNEQFF; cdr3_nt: TGTGCCAGCAGCTTGGGGCTAGAATTCTCCTACAATGAGCAGTTCTTC
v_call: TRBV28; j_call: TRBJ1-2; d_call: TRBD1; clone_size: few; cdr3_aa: CASSVGAGGGYTF; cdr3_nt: TGTGCCAGCAGCGTGGGGGCAGGGGGCGGCTACACCTTC
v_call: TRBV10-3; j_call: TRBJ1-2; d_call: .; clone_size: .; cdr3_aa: CAISESIAFYTF; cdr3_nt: TGTGCCATCAGTGAGTCGATAGCCTTCTACACCTTC
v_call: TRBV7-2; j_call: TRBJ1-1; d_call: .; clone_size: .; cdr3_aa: CASSLKRGRNTEAFF; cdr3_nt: TGTGCCAGCAGCTTAAAACGGGGTCGGAACACTGAAGCTTTCTTT
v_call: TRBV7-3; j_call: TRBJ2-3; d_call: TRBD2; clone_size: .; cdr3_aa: CASSALIAGGSDTQYF; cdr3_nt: TGTGCCAGCAGCGCACTAATAGCGGGGGGGTCAGATACGCAGTATTTT
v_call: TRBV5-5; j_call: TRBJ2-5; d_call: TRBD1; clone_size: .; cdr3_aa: CASSFLDRNQETQYF; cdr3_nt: TGTGCCAGCAGCTTCCTGGACAGGAACCAAGAGACCCAGTACTTC
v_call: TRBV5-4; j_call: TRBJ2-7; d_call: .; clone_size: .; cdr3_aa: CASSSDPAGLYEQYF; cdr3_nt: TGTGCCAGCAGCTCAGACCCCGCCGGACTCTACGAGCAGTACTTC
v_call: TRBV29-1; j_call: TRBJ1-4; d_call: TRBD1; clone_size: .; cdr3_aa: CSVQEGQFNEKLFF; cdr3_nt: TGCAGCGTGCAAGAGGGACAGTTTAATGAAAAACTGTTTTTT
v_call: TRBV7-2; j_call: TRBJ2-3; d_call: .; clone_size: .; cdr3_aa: CASSISSRGIADTQYF; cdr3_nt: TGTGCCAGCAGCATCTCTAGCCGGGGCATCGCAGATACGCAGTATTTT
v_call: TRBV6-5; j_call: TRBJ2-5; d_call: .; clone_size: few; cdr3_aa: CASSYSGAYQETQYF; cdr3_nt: TGTGCCAGCAGTTACTCAGGGGCCTACCAAGAGACCCAGTACTTC
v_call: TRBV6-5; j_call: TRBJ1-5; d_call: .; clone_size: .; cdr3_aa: CASSYALNQPQHF; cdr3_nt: TGTGCCAGCAGTTACGCTCTCAATCAGCCCCAGCATTTT
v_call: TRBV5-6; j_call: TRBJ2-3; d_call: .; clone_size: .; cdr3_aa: CASSSAGTDTQYF; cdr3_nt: TGTGCCAGCAGCTCTGCAGGCACAGATACGCAGTATTTT
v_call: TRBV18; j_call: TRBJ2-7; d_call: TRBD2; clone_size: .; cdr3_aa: CASSPLAGASYEQYF; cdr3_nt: TGTGCCAGCTCACCATTAGCGGGGGCCTCCTACGAGCAGTACTTC
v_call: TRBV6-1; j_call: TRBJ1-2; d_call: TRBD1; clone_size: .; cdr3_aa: CASSESGRGLGYTF; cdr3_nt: TGTGCCAGCAGTGAAAGTGGCAGGGGGCTTGGCTACACCTTC
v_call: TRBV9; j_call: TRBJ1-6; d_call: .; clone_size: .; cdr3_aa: CASPISDTVNSPLHF; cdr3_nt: TGTGCCAGCCCAATTTCGGACACGGTTAATTCACCCCTCCACTTT
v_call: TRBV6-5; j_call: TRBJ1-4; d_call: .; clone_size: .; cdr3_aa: CASSYGSVGTEKLFF; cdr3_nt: TGTGCCAGCAGTTACGGCAGTGTAGGAACGGAAAAACTGTTTTTT
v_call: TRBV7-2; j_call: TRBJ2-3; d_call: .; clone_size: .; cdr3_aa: CASSLSGPQGDTQYF; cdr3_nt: TGTGCCAGCAGCTTATCCGGACCCCAGGGGGATACGCAGTATTTT
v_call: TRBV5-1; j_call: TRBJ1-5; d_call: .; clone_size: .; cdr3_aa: CASSRGDNQPQHF; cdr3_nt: TGCGCCAGCAGCCGGGGGGACAATCAGCCCCAGCATTTT
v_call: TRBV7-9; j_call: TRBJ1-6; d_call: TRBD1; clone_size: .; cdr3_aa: CASSLAAGGAYNSPLHF; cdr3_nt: TGTGCCAGCAGCTTAGCCGCAGGGGGCGCGTATAATTCACCCCTCCACTTT